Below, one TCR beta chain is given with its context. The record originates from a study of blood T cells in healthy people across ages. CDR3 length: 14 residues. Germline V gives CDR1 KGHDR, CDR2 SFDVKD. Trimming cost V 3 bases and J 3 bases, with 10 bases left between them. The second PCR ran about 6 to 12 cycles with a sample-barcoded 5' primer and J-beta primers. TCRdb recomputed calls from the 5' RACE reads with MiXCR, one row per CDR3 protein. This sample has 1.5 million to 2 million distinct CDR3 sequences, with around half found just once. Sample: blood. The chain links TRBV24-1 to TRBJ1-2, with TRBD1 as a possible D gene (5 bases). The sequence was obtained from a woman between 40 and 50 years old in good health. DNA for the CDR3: TGTGCCACCAGTGATCTCGACAGAGACTATGGCTACACCTTC. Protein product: CATSDLDRDYGYTF.